The source of this T cell receptor beta chain is a study of post-analysis software for immune sequencing data. For the study at large: Patients with relapsing-remitting, secondary progressive and progressive-relapsing multiple sclerosis courses were all represented. General study results and limits: People with multiple sclerosis had a significantly lower normalized Chao1 diversity than controls did. F measure clustering grouped samples strongly by preparation batch. TRBV5-6, TRBV5-1 and TRBV20-1 were among four or five TRBV segments more frequent in patients than controls.

Remarks on this clonotype: Its specificity is unknown.

Tagging with unique molecular identifiers was a feature of the TCR beta cDNA libraries. Once roughly 1 to 11 million T cells were used, roughly 0.5 million cDNA molecules resulted. From the PCR reads, TCRdb called clonotypes with MiXCR, one entry per CDR3 protein. The sample yields roughly 800,000 distinct CDR3 sequences, around 50% seen once. Germline assignment: CDR1 SGDLS and CDR2 YYNGEE. The CDR3 length is 14 residues. J lost 2 bases, V lost 2 bases, and 4 bases had no gene match. Sequencing used blood. This TCR derives from a girl between 10 and 17 years old with multiple sclerosis. The V call is TRBV9, the J call TRBJ2-7, with 7 bases fitting TRBD1. The CDR3 DNA reads as TGTGCCAGCAGCGTCCGGGACAGACCCTACGAGCAGTACTTC. Encoded protein: CASSVRDRPYEQYF.